These T cell receptor beta chains were read from a single sample in a study of immune evolution from preneoplasia to lung adenocarcinoma. The data were produced by immunoSEQ multiplex PCR, yet TCRdb's version contains in-frame clones alone and is incomplete. The table records about 4,300 clones, about 68% of them present only once. Sequenced: FFPE adjacent normal lung tissue. These receptors were obtained from a person aged 60 to 85 with lung adenocarcinoma. Each CDR3 is given without its conserved first and last residue. For some rows the clone size is stated as once, few or many, or as a class when expanded; others skip it.

abundance	len	j_gene	v_gene	CDR3aa
few	14	TRBJ2-5	TRBV5-6	ASSLAGTGGSETQY
.	11	TRBJ2-1	TRBV5-1	ASSLPGSGEQF
.	11	TRBJ2-7	TRBV7-9	ADSPDGGYEQY
few	16	TRBJ2-5	TRBV11-2	ASSLFTGGGGMRETQY
.	15	TRBJ2-2	TRBV1	TSSHSGVNFDTGELF
once	13	TRBJ2-3	TRBV11-3	ASSLRGGSTDTQY
.	13	TRBJ2-3	TRBV7-2	ASRETSGSFDTQY
.	16	TRBJ1-1	TRBV7-2	ASSVGRRDRAANTEAF
.	13	TRBJ2-1	TRBV11-3	ASSPGTSEGDEQF
.	13	TRBJ1-5	TRBV5-4	ASSPGTGGDQPQH
.	12	TRBJ2-3	TRBV9	ASGSGGFTDTQY
.	11	TRBJ1-1	TRBV29-1	SVLGQEHTEAF
.	10	TRBJ1-5	TRBV30	AWSVSDQPQH
.	13	TRBJ2-1	TRBV5-1	ASSLALAGVGEQF
.	11	TRBJ2-7	TRBV7-9	ASSLDGGYEQY
.	12	TRBJ2-2	TRBV9	ASSFSRGSGELF
.	12	TRBJ2-1	TRBV11-3	ASSSGGQSNEQF
.	14	TRBJ2-5	TRBV27	ASSLVAGDSPETQY
once	14	TRBJ2-4	TRBV12-5	ASGLVASVAKNIQY
.	12	TRBJ2-1	TRBV2	ASSVEQLDNEQF
.	11	TRBJ1-5	TRBV30	AFRRYSNQPQH
.	10	TRBJ1-1	TRBV6-5	ASSGRESEAF
.	11	TRBJ1-1	TRBV11-3	ASSLIVNTEAF
.	11	TRBJ2-7	TRBV28	ASSSYASYEQY
few	13	TRBJ2-5	TRBV5-1	ASSSSGGEGETQY
.	12	TRBJ2-2	TRBV27	AISSGVSTGELF
.	16	TRBJ2-1	TRBV9	ASSVRAGADYFYNEQF
.	9	TRBJ2-1	TRBV27	ASRLFDEQF
.	14	TRBJ2-7	TRBV7-8	ASSLALAESSYEQY
few	12	TRBJ2-7	TRBV18	ASSLGQGHNEQY
.	11	TRBJ2-3	TRBV6-6	ASSYGRGDTQY
.	12	TRBJ2-1	TRBV19	ASSLGREGNEQF
.	13	TRBJ2-1	TRBV7-9	ASSLGRGGYNEQF
.	12	TRBJ2-2	TRBV19	ASSPGTVTGELF
.	12	TRBJ2-5	TRBV6-5	ASSYVQGGETQY
.	14	TRBJ2-1	TRBV5-6	ASSSQTSGMVNEQF
.	13	TRBJ1-2	TRBV27	ASSLLGGGVYGYT
few	13	TRBJ1-5	TRBV5-6	ASSLWDRDYQPQH
.	11	TRBJ2-5	TRBV10-3	AISAEKEETQY
.	11	TRBJ2-1	TRBV29-1	SVDGGIYNEQF
.	16	TRBJ2-3	TRBV30	AWSRLAGAPSTPDTQY
.	12	TRBJ1-1	TRBV5-6	AISTNGVNTEAF
.	13	TRBJ1-4	TRBV19	ASSIQRVTNEKLF
.	12	TRBJ2-1	TRBV5-1	ASSASGGYNEQF
.	12	TRBJ2-5	TRBV25-1	ASSEYTGQETQY
few	12	TRBJ2-7	TRBV14	ASSQGREFYEQY
.	13	TRBJ1-2	TRBV18	ASSPGQGARNGYT
.	15	TRBJ1-5	TRBV6-4	ASINTRDTQRNQPQH
.	13	TRBJ2-1	TRBV5-1	ASSLGQGMRNEQF
.	11	TRBJ1-1	TRBV29-1	SGSLEAWDGAF
.	10	TRBJ2-7	TRBV10-3	ATQVKSYEQY
few	12	TRBJ1-5	TRBV5-4	ASSFFGGNQPQH
.	14	TRBJ2-5	TRBV5-1	ASSLALAGGQETQY
large	11	TRBJ1-1	TRBV10-3	AISVSVNTEAF
.	15	TRBJ1-5	TRBV6-1	ASSEVPTDYSNQPQH
few	14	TRBJ2-1	TRBV18	ASSPEGEGMDGEQF
.	11	TRBJ1-2	TRBV6-1	ASSKGQIVGYT
.	11	TRBJ2-4	TRBV6-1	ASAGGAEYIQY